This note documents a single T cell receptor delta chain sequence. The record originates from a study of gamma-delta T cells after stem cell transplantation. TCRdb re-called the RT-PCR reads with CATT. The sample includes 2,500 to 3,500 delta-chain clones, around 4.4% seen only once; the top ten take roughly 15%. This CDR3 has 15 residues. Germline loops: CDR1 GEAIGNYY, CDR2 EKD. Germline trimming cut 3 bases from V and 1 base from J; bases unmatched to any gene: 3. The chain is built from TRDV2 and TRDJ1, with 11 positions matching TRDD3. The sample was gamma-delta T cells. This TCR was recovered from a human donor. It is not recorded whose cells these are; they may come from a transplant donor. The CDR3 is CACDRWGIRTDKLIF. CDR3 nucleotide sequence: TGTGCCTGTGACCGATGGGGGATACGCACCGATAAACTCATCTTT.